This passage covers 32 T cell receptor beta chains from one sample sequenced in a study of graft-versus-host responses after intestinal transplantation. Antigen specificity for these receptors is unknown. Sequenced by immunoSEQ multiplex PCR; TCRdb stores in-frame clones only, minus some. Found here are fewer than 150,000 clones, about 92% of them singletons; the top ten hold approximately 0.17%. The specimen was unstimulated CD4+ T cells sorted from spleen or lymph node cells, collected before intestinal transplant. These receptors were taken from a human donor who received an intestinal transplant.

The chain recombines TRBV25-1 with TRBJ1-2; D remains ambiguous. From germline, CDR1 is MGHDK and CDR2 SYGVNS. V was clipped by 3 bases and J by 3 bases, with 11 bases between them. CDR3 size: 14 residues. CDR3 loop: CASSEASGYYGYTF. CDR3 DNA: TGTGCCAGCAGTGAGGCGTCGGGGTACTATGGCTACACCTTC.

The chain couples TRBV10-2 to TRBJ2-5, with 8 bases fitting TRBD1. This CDR3 has 12 amino acids. The germline CDR1 and CDR2 sequences are WSHSY and SAAADI. V lost 4 bases to trimming and J lost 5 bases; unmatched junction nucleotides: 0. The CDR3 spells CASSGQGETQYF. As DNA, the CDR3 is TGCGCCAGCAGTGGACAGGGGGAGACCCAGTACTTC.

The chain employs TRBV4-1 and TRBJ2-1; tentatively, D is TRBD1 (6 bases). In germline, CDR1 is MGHRA, CDR2 YSYEKL. The CDR3 has 14 amino acids. V was cut by 1 base and J by 7 bases, with 11 bases left in between. In nucleotides, the CDR3 is TGCGCCAGCAGCCAAGTCACAGGGATGAATGAGCAGTTCTTC. It yields the protein CASSQVTGMNEQFF.

V and J are TRBV2 and TRBJ2-2; 9 nucleotides line up with TRBD2. Losses at the gene ends were 6 bases for V and 2 bases for J; bases not matched to a gene: 4. The CDR3 covers 15 residues. Germline V gene sequence: CDR1 SNHLY, CDR2 FYNNEI. This chain's CDR3 is CASRPAGGNTGELFF. DNA of the CDR3: TGTGCCAGCAGGCCAGCGGGGGGTAACACCGGGGAGCTGTTTTTT. The variable domain in full, completed from reference TRBV2 and TRBJ2-2, reads EPEVTQTPSHQVTQMGQEVILRCVPISNHLYFYWYRQILGQKVEFLVSFYNNEISEKSEIFDDQFSVERPDGSNFTLKIRSTKLEDSAMYFCASRPAGGNTGELFFGEGSRLTVL.

About this clone itself: The junction does not match germline at one end; this may be a read error. This chain uses TRBV7-3 with TRBJ2-7, with D possibly TRBD2 on 5 matching bases. CDR1 SGHTA and CDR2 FQGTGA come from the germline V gene. This CDR3 has 10 residues. The CDR3 loop is CASSPDSRYF. In DNA, the CDR3 is TGTGCCAGCAGCCCGGACTCTCGTTATTTC. Supplemented by reference TRBV7-3 and TRBJ2-7, the full variable domain reads GAGVSQTPSNKVTEKGKYVELRCDPISGHTALYWYRQSLGQGPEFLIYFQGTGAADDSGLPNDRFFAVRPEGSVSTLKIQRTERGDSAVYLCASSPDSRYFGPGTRLTVT.

This clone was picked up one time. J is TRBJ2-7 and V is TRBV18; unclear D gene. From germline, CDR1 is KGHSH and CDR2 LQKENI. CDR3 length: 13 residues. The V end was cut by 3 bases, the J end by 7 bases, with 13 bases between. CDR3 bases: TGTGCCAGCTCACCGGACGGGTACGGGGAGCAGTACTTC. Translation gives CASSPDGYGEQYF.

The chain combines TRBV11-1 with TRBJ2-3; 11 bases agree with TRBD2. Germline values: CDR1 SGHAT, CDR2 FQDESV (reference sequence). The trim removed 4 bases at V and 5 bases at J, leaving 5 bases unmatched. CDR3 length equals 15 residues. CDR3 region: CASSSRLAGLDTQYF. The CDR3 DNA sequence: TGTGCCAGCAGCTCGAGACTAGCGGGGTTAGATACGCAGTATTTT.

The rearrangement joins TRBV2 to TRBJ1-4; D may be TRBD1 (5 bases). Germline V gene sequence: CDR1 SNHLY, CDR2 FYNNEI. V was pared by 2 bases and J by 11 bases, with 15 bases between. The CDR3 runs 14 residues. The CDR3 here is CASSETDRRNKLFF. The CDR3 nucleotides read TGTGCCAGCAGTGAAACTGACAGAAGGAATAAACTGTTTTTT. The whole variable domain, remainder taken from reference TRBV2 and TRBJ1-4, is EPEVTQTPSHQVTQMGQEVILRCVPISNHLYFYWYRQILGQKVEFLVSFYNNEISEKSEIFDDQFSVERPDGSNFTLKIRSTKLEDSAMYFCASSETDRRNKLFFGSGTQLSVL.

The chain joins TRBV4-2 to TRBJ1-2; 9 bases are shared with TRBD1. CDR1 is LGHNA and CDR2 is YNFKEQ in the germline V gene. This CDR3 is built from 14 residues. Trimming cost V 4 bases and J 4 bases; bases outside gene matches: 4. The CDR3 DNA is TGTGCCAGCAGCCCTAGGACAGGGGCCTATGGCTACACCTTC. Translated: CASSPRTGAYGYTF.

The gene calls are TRBV6-6 and TRBJ1-3, with a possible D match to TRBD1 (5 bases). Germline CDR1 MNHNY, CDR2 SVGAGI (reference sequence). V lost 8 bases, J lost 3 bases, and 8 bases lay in between. The CDR3 sequence is 12 residues long. The CDR3 nucleotides read TGTGCCAGCGTAGGGGATGGAAACACCATATATTTT. It encodes CASVGDGNTIYF.

In this sample, this clone turned up a few times. V usage is TRBV19 and J usage is TRBJ2-5; D ambiguous. The CDR3 covers 14 residues. Trimming left V 10 bases short and J 2 bases short, with 17 bases between. Germline V gives CDR1 LNHDA, CDR2 SQIVND (reference sequence). Written as DNA, the CDR3 is TGTGCCACCTCTCGGAGAGCCCTTCAAGAGACCCAGTACTTC. It yields the protein CATSRRALQETQYF.

The gene calls are TRBV12-5 and TRBJ2-5; D unresolved. Germline assignment: CDR1 LGHNT and CDR2 FRNRAP. This CDR3 comprises 12 residues. V lost 2 bases to trimming and J lost 7 bases, with 8 bases between them. The CDR3 DNA follows: TGTGCTAGTGGTTTGAGGGATTGGACCCAGTACTTC. Its protein product is CASGLRDWTQYF.

J is TRBJ1-5 and V is TRBV4-1; D uncertain. Per the germline V gene, CDR1 is MGHRA and CDR2 is YSYEKL. With 1 base removed from V and 3 bases from J, the gap between germline ends came to 7 bases. The CDR3 has 14 amino acids. The CDR3 nucleotides read TGCGCCAGCAGCCAAGGCGGAGTCAATCAGCCCCAGCATTTT. Its protein is CASSQGGVNQPQHF.

This clone has only one observation. The rearrangement links TRBV6-1 to TRBJ1-5; TRBD1 is a possible D gene (5 bases). CDR3 length equals 14 residues. CDR1 is MNHNS, CDR2 SASEGT, per germline. Trimming removed 6 bases at V and 1 base at J, with 10 bases between. The CDR3 reads CASRGRISNQPQHF. DNA of the CDR3: TGTGCCAGCAGGGGACGTATAAGCAATCAGCCCCAGCATTTT.

V gene TRBV6-5 combines with J gene TRBJ2-7; 7 bases are shared with TRBD1. The CDR3 is made up of 15 amino acids. Germline V gene lookup returns CDR1 MNHEY and CDR2 SVGAGI. The trim removed 1 base at V and 6 bases at J, leaving 9 bases unmatched. The CDR3 DNA reads TGTGCCAGCAGTTACTTCGGACAGGCCGCGGGCGAGCAGTACTTC. It is translated as CASSYFGQAAGEQYF.

This chain links TRBV5-5 with TRBJ2-5; D may be TRBD1 or TRBD2 (5 bases each). The CDR3 spans 14 residues. Trimming stripped 2 bases from V and 1 base from J, with 9 bases between. Germline lookup yields CDR1 SGHKS and CDR2 YYEKEE (reference sequence). The CDR3 DNA sequence: TGTGCCAGCAGCTTTTTGGGGGTCCAAGAGACCCAGTACTTC. Protein sequence: CASSFLGVQETQYF.

The chain uses TRBV7-6 and TRBJ2-5, with unresolved D. The DNA end lines up better with TRBJ2-7; the J call may be wrong. Germline V gene sequence: CDR1 SGHVS, CDR2 FNYEAQ. CDR3 length: 12 residues. CDR3 loop: CASSLNSYEQYF. The DNA for the CDR3 is TGTGCCAGCAGCTTAAACTCCTACGAGCAGTACTTC.

The genes are TRBV13 and TRBJ2-3, with D possibly TRBD1 on 6 matching bases. The length of the CDR3 is 15 residues. CDR1 PRHDT and CDR2 FYEKMQ come from the germline V gene (reference sequence). Trimming removed 10 bases at V and 0 bases at J, with 17 bases between. The CDR3 sequence is CANTIRGKSTDTQYF. Here the CDR3 DNA reads TGTGCCAATACTATTAGGGGGAAAAGCACAGATACGCAGTATTTT.

The V and J genes are TRBV18 and TRBJ1-2; no definite D call. This CDR3 is built from 13 residues. V lost 8 bases, J lost 4 bases, and 14 bases lay in between. CDR1 and CDR2 (germline): KGHSH, LQKENI. The DNA of the CDR3 is TGTGCCAGCAGCCAAGGATTTATCTATGGCTACACCTTC. Translated, it gives CASSQGFIYGYTF. The whole variable domain, remainder taken from reference TRBV18 and TRBJ1-2, is NAGVMQNPRHLVRRRGQEARLRCSPMKGHSHVYWYRQLPEEGLKFMVYLQKENIIDESGMPKERFSAEFPKEGPSILRIQQVVRGDSAAYFCASSQGFIYGYTFGSGTRLTVV.

The V and J genes are TRBV7-9 and TRBJ2-5; D remains ambiguous. The CDR3 is made up of 14 amino acids. Germline-derived CDR1 and CDR2 are SEHNR and FQNEAQ (reference sequence). V shed 5 bases and J shed 2 bases, with 12 bases lying between them. The CDR3 nucleotides read TGTGCCAGCAGCCTATCGGCAGGACAAGAGACCCAGTACTTC. Protein: CASSLSAGQETQYF. Complete variable domain (other parts from reference TRBV7-9 and TRBJ2-5): DTGVSQNPRHKITKRGQNVTFRCDPISEHNRLYWYRQTLGQGPEFLTYFQNEAQLEKSRLLSDRFSAERPKGSFSTLEIQRTEQGDSAMYLCASSLSAGQETQYFGPGTRLLVL.

The chain links TRBV19 to TRBJ2-7, with D maybe TRBD2 (6 bases). The V end was cut by 7 bases, the J end by 7 bases, with 14 bases between. There are 12 residues in the CDR3. CDR1 and CDR2 (germline): LNHDA, SQIVND (reference sequence). The CDR3 spells CASMDKGREQYF. The CDR3 DNA follows: TGTGCCAGTATGGATAAGGGGAGGGAGCAGTACTTC.

The chain combines TRBV11-2 with TRBJ2-3, with 10 bases that match TRBD2. Germline V gene data show CDR1 as SGHAT and CDR2 as FQNNGV. The CDR3 has 15 amino acids. With 6 bases clipped from V and 7 bases from J, the junction kept 10 bases outside the gene matches. DNA of the CDR3: TGTGCCAGCAGTACTCAGCGGGGGGGTTGGAATACGCAGTATTTT. Translating gives CASSTQRGGWNTQYF.

The chain has TRBV6-1 and TRBJ1-3; unclear D gene. Trimming shortened V by 6 bases and J by 4 bases, and 10 bases separated the two germline ends. The CDR3 covers 13 residues. Germline V lookup: CDR1 MNHNS, CDR2 SASEGT. The CDR3 nucleotides read TGTGCCAGCAGACGAAGATCAGGAAACACCATATATTTT. This codes for CASRRRSGNTIYF.

The chain employs TRBV10-2 and TRBJ2-6; 8 positions match TRBD2. Per germline, CDR1 WSHSY and CDR2 SAAADI. The CDR3 extends over 13 amino acids. V lost 10 bases, J lost 2 bases, and 1 base stayed unmatched. The CDR3 is CATGGAGANVLTF. The CDR3 DNA reads TGCGCCACCGGGGGGGCTGGGGCCAACGTCCTGACTTTC.

The V call is TRBV5-1, the J call TRBJ2-5, with D possibly being TRBD1 or TRBD2 (5 bases each). The germline V gene encodes CDR1 SGHRS and CDR2 YFSETQ. CDR3 length: 14 residues. V was clipped by 3 bases and J by 0 bases, with 9 bases between them. CDR3 in amino acids: CASSWGPNQETQYF. The CDR3 DNA reads as TGCGCCAGCAGCTGGGGACCGAACCAAGAGACCCAGTACTTC.

This clone was observed once. This chain uses TRBV10-1 with TRBJ1-1, with 7 positions matching TRBD1. The CDR3 consists of 14 residues. Germline values: CDR1 WNHNN, CDR2 SYGVQD (reference sequence). Trimming cost V 6 bases and J 5 bases; bases outside gene matches: 9. CDR3 sequence (DNA): TGCGCCAGCAGCCCCGACAGGGATGGAACTGAAGCTTTCTTT. Encoded protein: CASSPDRDGTEAFF.

The chain combines TRBV6-1 with TRBJ1-4, with D perhaps matching TRBD1 (6 bases). CDR3 length: 15 amino acids. V was shortened by 4 bases and J by 6 bases, with 15 bases between the two germline ends. The germline V gene encodes CDR1 MNHNS and CDR2 SASEGT. The CDR3 is CASSGPRTVDEKLFF. The CDR3, as DNA: TGTGCCAGCAGTGGACCCCGGACAGTAGATGAAAAACTGTTTTTT.

This chain links TRBV5-4 with TRBJ2-1; 8 positions agree with TRBD2. V trimming: 6 bases; J trimming: 0 bases; junction bases outside the gene matches: 11. The CDR3 has 17 residues. CDR1 is SGHNT and CDR2 is YYREEE in the germline V gene (reference sequence). The CDR3 nucleotides read TGTGCCAGCACCCGTAGCGGGGCGACTAGCTCCTACAATGAGCAGTTCTTC. As protein: CASTRSGATSSYNEQFF.

This chain connects TRBV6-1 to TRBJ1-2; possible D gene TRBD1, 5 bases. CDR3 length equals 14 residues. V was shortened by 5 bases and J by 8 bases, with 18 bases between the two germline ends. CDR1 is MNHNS, CDR2 SASEGT, per germline. DNA for the CDR3: TGTGCCAGCAGTCTTAGACGACAGAGTCTCGGCTACACCTTC. Amino acids: CASSLRRQSLGYTF.

The rearrangement uses TRBV19 and TRBJ1-1; D unclear. Trimming took 5 bases from V and 3 from J, leaving 10 bases between them. The CDR3 is 13 amino acids. CDR1 and CDR2 from the germline V gene are LNHDA and SQIVND (reference sequence). CDR3 in amino acids: CASSASEHTEAFF. In DNA form, the CDR3 reads TGTGCCAGTAGTGCCTCTGAGCACACTGAAGCTTTCTTT. The full variable domain, rest sourced from reference TRBV19 and TRBJ1-1, is DGGITQSPKYLFRKEGQNVTLSCEQNLNHDAMYWYRQDPGQGLRLIYYSQIVNDFQKGDIAEGYSVSREKKESFPLTVTSAQKNPTAFYLCASSASEHTEAFFGQGTRLTVV.

DNA of the CDR3: TGTGCCAGCAGCCCTACCCCGGGACGGATAGCCAAAAACATTCAGTACTTC. Translation: CASSPTPGRIAKNIQYF. The chain carries TRBV5-6 and TRBJ2-4; D may correspond to TRBD1 or TRBD2 (5 bases each). V was pared by 4 bases and J by 0 bases, with 17 bases between. The V gene's germline CDR1 is SGHDT and CDR2 YYEEEE. The CDR3 has 17 amino acids.

The chain uses TRBV5-1 and TRBJ1-5; unclear D gene. Germline-derived CDR1 and CDR2 are SGHRS and YFSETQ. This CDR3 is built from 16 residues. V was shortened by 0 bases and J by 5 bases, with 15 bases between the two germline ends. The CDR3, as DNA: TGCGCCAGCAGCTTGGGTCCCAGTTGGCGGGATCAGCCCCAGCATTTT. Its protein product is CASSLGPSWRDQPQHF. Complete variable domain (other parts from reference TRBV5-1 and TRBJ1-5): KAGVTQTPRYLIKTRGQQVTLSCSPISGHRSVSWYQQTPGQGLQFLFEYFSETQRNKGNFPGRFSGRQFSNSRSEMNVSTLELGDSALYLCASSLGPSWRDQPQHFGDGTRLSIL.